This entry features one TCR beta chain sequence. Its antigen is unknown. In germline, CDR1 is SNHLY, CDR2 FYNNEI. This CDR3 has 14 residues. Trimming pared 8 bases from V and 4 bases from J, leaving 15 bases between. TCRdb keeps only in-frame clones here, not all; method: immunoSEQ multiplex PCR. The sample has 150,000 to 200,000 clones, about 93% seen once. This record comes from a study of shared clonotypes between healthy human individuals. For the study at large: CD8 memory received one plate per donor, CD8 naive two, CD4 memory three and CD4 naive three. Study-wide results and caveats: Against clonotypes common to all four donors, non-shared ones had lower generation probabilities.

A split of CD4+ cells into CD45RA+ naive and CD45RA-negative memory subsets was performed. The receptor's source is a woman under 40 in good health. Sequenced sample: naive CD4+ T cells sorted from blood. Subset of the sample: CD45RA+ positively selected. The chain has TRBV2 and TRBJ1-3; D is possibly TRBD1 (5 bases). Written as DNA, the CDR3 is TGTGCCAGCGGATCGCGGAGGGGAGGAAACACCATATATTTT. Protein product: CASGSRRGGNTIYF.